The entry below describes one TCR beta chain. This sample is part of a study of T-cell reconstitution after alpha-beta-depleted transplantation in children. Preparation of the TCRbeta library used unique molecular identifiers. In TCRdb, the PCR reads were re-called with MiXCR into one record per CDR3 protein. The data contain approximately 520,000 distinct CDR3 sequences, about 30% of them singletons. This CDR3 contains 13 residues. Trimming took off 6 bases at V and 1 base at J, with 9 bases between the two ends. The chain recombines TRBV12-3 or TRBV12-4 with TRBJ1-1; D unclear. The source is a human donor who donated a stem cell graft to a child with aplastic anemia. The source material was PBMCs from the stem cell graft donor, sampled from the stem cell graft. CDR3 nucleotide sequence: TGTGCCAGCAGCCCCGACAAGAACACTGAAGCTTTCTTT. This gives the protein CASSPDKNTEAFF.